These T cell receptor beta chains were read from a single sample in a study of cytomegalovirus exposure and HLA in healthy donors. Produced via immunoSEQ multiplex PCR; TCRdb's table is partial and in-frame only. The table includes approximately 150,000 clones, almost 80% detected once. The sample comprised PBMCs. These receptor sequences come from a man aged 35-49 years in good health and CMV-seropositive. The CDR3 runs from the conserved cysteine through the conserved F or W. A D gene is named only where the DNA matches it firmly. Clone size, where shown, is once, few, many, or a class for clones that have expanded.

clone_size: -; v_call: TRBV7-9; d_call: TRBD2; j_call: TRBJ2-2; cdr3_nt: TGTGCCAGCAGCTCTTCTAGCGGGAGGGCCTTAGTCGCCGGGGAGCTGTTTTTT; cdr3_aa: CASSSSSGRALVAGELFF
clone_size: -; v_call: TRBV30; d_call: TRBD2; j_call: TRBJ2-7; cdr3_nt: TGTGCCTGGAGCCTAGCGGGAGATCCGGGGGAGCAGTACTTC; cdr3_aa: CAWSLAGDPGEQYF
clone_size: -; v_call: TRBV30; d_call: -; j_call: TRBJ2-7; cdr3_nt: TGTGCCTGGAGTGTGTCAGTAACCTACGAGCAGTACTTC; cdr3_aa: CAWSVSVTYEQYF
clone_size: few; v_call: TRBV7-9; d_call: TRBD1; j_call: TRBJ2-2; cdr3_nt: TGTGCCAGCAGCGTTGCTTGGACAGGGTACACCGGGGAGCTGTTTTTT; cdr3_aa: CASSVAWTGYTGELFF
clone_size: once; v_call: TRBV5-1; d_call: -; j_call: TRBJ1-2; cdr3_nt: TGCGCCAGCCGGTATGAGGGGGTCGCTCGGGGCTACACCTTC; cdr3_aa: CASRYEGVARGYTF
clone_size: -; v_call: TRBV7-6; d_call: -; j_call: TRBJ1-1; cdr3_nt: TGTGCCAGCCGAAAGTCTATGAACACTGAAGCTTTCTTT; cdr3_aa: CASRKSMNTEAFF
clone_size: -; v_call: TRBV30; d_call: -; j_call: TRBJ1-1; cdr3_nt: TGTGCCTGGAGTGGAAGCGCTGAAGCTTTCTTT; cdr3_aa: CAWSGSAEAFF
clone_size: -; v_call: TRBV2; d_call: TRBD1; j_call: TRBJ2-7; cdr3_nt: TGTGCCAGCAGTGCGGAACTAGGGGGCAACGAGCAGTACTTC; cdr3_aa: CASSAELGGNEQYF
clone_size: -; v_call: TRBV28; d_call: TRBD2; j_call: TRBJ2-3; cdr3_nt: TGTGCCAGCAGTTTTAGCATTGGGACTAGAGGGGATACGCAGTATTTT; cdr3_aa: CASSFSIGTRGDTQYF
clone_size: -; v_call: TRBV18; d_call: TRBD1; j_call: TRBJ1-5; cdr3_nt: TGTACCAGCTCGCGGACAGGGTCCAGCAATCAGCCCCAGCATTTT; cdr3_aa: CTSSRTGSSNQPQHF
clone_size: -; v_call: TRBV7-2; d_call: TRBD2; j_call: TRBJ2-3; cdr3_nt: TGTGCCAGCAGCTCGGGACTAGCGGGCACAGATACGCAGTATTTT; cdr3_aa: CASSSGLAGTDTQYF
clone_size: -; v_call: TRBV6-5; d_call: -; j_call: TRBJ1-1; cdr3_nt: TGTGCCAGCAGTTACCGGGGGGGGGAGACTGAAGCTTTCTTT; cdr3_aa: CASSYRGGETEAFF
clone_size: -; v_call: TRBV5-5; d_call: -; j_call: TRBJ2-4; cdr3_nt: TGTGCCAGCAGCTTAAGTCAGGCGCAAAACATTCAGTACTTC; cdr3_aa: CASSLSQAQNIQYF
clone_size: -; v_call: TRBV5-1; d_call: -; j_call: TRBJ2-5; cdr3_nt: TGCGCCAGCAGCTTGGCGAGGATGCAAGAGACCCAGTACTTC; cdr3_aa: CASSLARMQETQYF
clone_size: once; v_call: TRBV2; d_call: TRBD1; j_call: TRBJ1-4; cdr3_nt: TGTGCCAGCAGACGGGACAGGGACTATGAAAAACTGTTTTTT; cdr3_aa: CASRRDRDYEKLFF
clone_size: -; v_call: TRBV5-1; d_call: TRBD2; j_call: TRBJ2-7; cdr3_nt: TGCGCCAGCAGCTTGGCCGGGACTAGCGGGCGGGAGCAGTACTTC; cdr3_aa: CASSLAGTSGREQYF
clone_size: few; v_call: TRBV7-9; d_call: TRBD2; j_call: TRBJ2-3; cdr3_nt: TGTTCCAGCAGCTTATCAGGGAGGGCCAGGAATACGCAGTATTTT; cdr3_aa: CSSSLSGRARNTQYF
clone_size: -; v_call: TRBV7-9; d_call: TRBD2; j_call: TRBJ2-2; cdr3_nt: TGTGCCAGCAGCTTCTTCACTAGCGGGAGTAGAACCGGGGAGCTGTTTTTT; cdr3_aa: CASSFFTSGSRTGELFF
clone_size: -; v_call: TRBV28; d_call: -; j_call: TRBJ1-4; cdr3_nt: TGTGCCAGCAGCTCCGCAGGCTTAATGGGCGAAAAACTGTTTTTT; cdr3_aa: CASSSAGLMGEKLFF
clone_size: -; v_call: TRBV19; d_call: TRBD2; j_call: TRBJ2-7; cdr3_nt: TGTGCCAGTAGTATTAGTGGGACTAGTGGCTACGAGCAGTACTTC; cdr3_aa: CASSISGTSGYEQYF
clone_size: few; v_call: TRBV5-6; d_call: TRBD2; j_call: TRBJ2-3; cdr3_nt: TGTGCCAGCAGCTGGACCCGGGGGGGGGCGGCAGATACGCAGTATTTT; cdr3_aa: CASSWTRGGAADTQYF
clone_size: -; v_call: TRBV11-2; d_call: TRBD1; j_call: TRBJ1-5; cdr3_nt: TGTGCCAGCAGCTTAGGCGGACAGGGGGGGGAGCCCCAGCATTTT; cdr3_aa: CASSLGGQGGEPQHF
clone_size: -; v_call: TRBV5-4; d_call: TRBD2; j_call: TRBJ2-1; cdr3_nt: TGTGCCAGCAGCCGGACTAGGGGAGGGGAGCAGTTCTTC; cdr3_aa: CASSRTRGGEQFF
clone_size: few; v_call: TRBV6-1; d_call: -; j_call: TRBJ2-5; cdr3_nt: TGTGCCAGCAGCCGCCAAGAGACCCAGTACTTC; cdr3_aa: CASSRQETQYF
clone_size: few; v_call: TRBV12-2; d_call: -; j_call: TRBJ2-5; cdr3_nt: TGTGCAAGTCGCTTACCCCAAATGGGACAGGGGGAAGAGACCCAGTACTTC; cdr3_aa: CASRLPQMGQGEETQYF
clone_size: -; v_call: TRBV28; d_call: -; j_call: TRBJ1-4; cdr3_nt: TGTGCCAGCAGGACCCTCGGACGGGAAATGAAAAGGCTGTTTTTT; cdr3_aa: CASRTLGREMKRLFF
clone_size: -; v_call: TRBV11-2; d_call: -; j_call: TRBJ1-1; cdr3_nt: TGTGCCAGCAGCACAACCCGGAGGTCGAACACTGAAGCTTTCTTT; cdr3_aa: CASSTTRRSNTEAFF
clone_size: -; v_call: TRBV7-2; d_call: -; j_call: TRBJ2-7; cdr3_nt: TGTGCCAGCAGCTTAGGAGGCTGGTCGGAGCAGTACTTC; cdr3_aa: CASSLGGWSEQYF
clone_size: once; v_call: TRBV19; d_call: TRBD1; j_call: TRBJ2-7; cdr3_nt: TGTGCCAGTAGTATGACAGGGGCAGCCTACGAGCAGTACTTC; cdr3_aa: CASSMTGAAYEQYF
clone_size: -; v_call: TRBV5-1; d_call: -; j_call: TRBJ2-1; cdr3_nt: TGCGCCAGCAGCTTGGGGCAGGGGAAACACAATGAGCAGTTCTTC; cdr3_aa: CASSLGQGKHNEQFF
clone_size: -; v_call: TRBV7-8; d_call: -; j_call: TRBJ2-2; cdr3_nt: TGTTGGCGGAGGGAATCCACCGGGGAGCTGTTTTTT; cdr3_aa: CWRRESTGELFF
clone_size: few; v_call: TRBV2; d_call: -; j_call: TRBJ2-3; cdr3_nt: TGTGCCAGCACTCCGGGGAGGATAATCACAGATACGCAGTATTTT; cdr3_aa: CASTPGRIITDTQYF
clone_size: once; v_call: TRBV7-9; d_call: TRBD1; j_call: TRBJ2-7; cdr3_nt: TGTGCCAGCAGCTCCGGGACAGGGGAGTACGAGCAGTACTTC; cdr3_aa: CASSSGTGEYEQYF
clone_size: -; v_call: TRBV28; d_call: TRBD1; j_call: TRBJ1-4; cdr3_nt: TGTGCCAGCAGTCCACTGACAGGGTGGAATGAAAAACTGTTTTTT; cdr3_aa: CASSPLTGWNEKLFF
clone_size: -; v_call: TRBV19; d_call: -; j_call: TRBJ1-5; cdr3_nt: TGTGCCAGTAGGGGACATATGAGCAATCAGCCCCAGCATTTT; cdr3_aa: CASRGHMSNQPQHF
clone_size: -; v_call: TRBV5-4; d_call: -; j_call: TRBJ2-2; cdr3_nt: TGTGCCAGCAGTTTGAGGGCCGGCGGGGTTAACACCGGGGAGCTGTTTTTT; cdr3_aa: CASSLRAGGVNTGELFF
clone_size: -; v_call: TRBV28; d_call: TRBD2; j_call: TRBJ2-7; cdr3_nt: TGTGCCAGCAGTTTAATTTCTAGCGGGATCAAGTTTCCCTACGAGCAGTACTTC; cdr3_aa: CASSLISSGIKFPYEQYF
clone_size: -; v_call: TRBV19; d_call: TRBD1; j_call: TRBJ1-1; cdr3_nt: TGTGCCAGTAGTATAGCCTCGACAGGGGTCCGCACTGAAGCTTTCTTT; cdr3_aa: CASSIASTGVRTEAFF
clone_size: -; v_call: TRBV18; d_call: TRBD2; j_call: TRBJ2-1; cdr3_nt: TGTGCCAGCTCCCAACTAGCGACCAGTGAGCAGTTCTTC; cdr3_aa: CASSQLATSEQFF
clone_size: few; v_call: TRBV7-3; d_call: TRBD1; j_call: TRBJ2-3; cdr3_nt: TGTGCCAGCAGCGCCCGGACAGGGGCAGATACGCAGTATTTT; cdr3_aa: CASSARTGADTQYF
clone_size: few; v_call: TRBV19; d_call: TRBD1; j_call: TRBJ2-5; cdr3_nt: TGTGCCAGTAGTGCGGACAGGGGAGAGACCCAGTACTTC; cdr3_aa: CASSADRGETQYF
clone_size: once; v_call: TRBV2; d_call: TRBD2; j_call: TRBJ2-1; cdr3_nt: TGTGCCAGCATTGGACTAGCGGGGGGGGAGCAGTTCTTC; cdr3_aa: CASIGLAGGEQFF